This T cell receptor beta chain derives from a study of glioma-infiltrating T cells. Study-wide findings and caveats: CDR3 overlap between tissue and blood was very small. Non-neoplastic patients had below-expected tissue-blood divergence, while all gliomas exceeded expectation.

The iRepertoire nested amplicon-rescue multiplex PCR amplified TCR alpha and beta CDR3s from RNA. One-step reverse transcription and amplification started from around 100-400 ng of tissue mRNA or PBMC total RNA. Each CDR3 protein gets one entry after TCRdb re-called the multiplex PCR reads with MiXCR. The repertoire holds around 180,000 distinct CDR3 sequences, around 45% seen once, with roughly 5.5% in the top ten. Germline V gives CDR1 LNHNV, CDR2 YYDKDF (reference sequence). The CDR3 extends over 14 amino acids. In regard to this clonotype: The antigen is not known. A junction end diverges from the germline sequence, so it may reflect a read error.

This chain uses TRBV15 with TRBJ1-1; D not resolved. This TCR came from a human donor with low-grade glioma or glioblastoma, undergoing nonglioma brain surgery, or in good health (not recorded which). Sequenced input: glioma tissue, nonneoplastic brain tissue, or PBMCs (not recorded which). In DNA form, the CDR3 reads TGTGCCACCAACAGAGATGTTATGGGCCCCGAAGCTTTCTTT. Translated, it gives CATNRDVMGPEAFF.